These 27 T cell receptor beta chains were all obtained from the same sample, sequenced in a study of PD-L1 blockade in urothelial cancer. Time point denoted: pretreatment peripheral blood. Repertoires were generated with immunoSEQ multiplex PCR, while TCRdb's copy carries only in-frame clones and drops some. The profile shows 65,000 to 90,000 clones, roughly 84% of them singletons. The sample here was PBMCs, taken around atezolizumab (anti-PD-L1) treatment. The receptors shown here come from an older woman with urothelial cancer.

The chain combines TRBV5-6 with TRBJ2-6, with D possibly being TRBD2 (6 bases). This CDR3 has 17 amino acids. The germline gives CDR1 SGHDT, CDR2 YYEEEE. The germline V and J ends were trimmed by 4 bases and 2 bases, with 16 bases remaining between them. DNA of the CDR3: TGTGCCAGCAGCCGATCGATAGGGACTCCTGGGGCCAACGTCCTGACTTTC. Its protein product is CASSRSIGTPGANVLTF.

The CDR3 protein is CASSKVGGNEQFF. The DNA of the CDR3 is TGTGCCAGCAGCAAAGTCGGGGGGAACGAGCAGTTCTTC. The chain combines TRBV21-1 with TRBJ2-1; no check of the table's D call, TRBD2, against the DNA was made. TRBV21-1 is listed as a pseudogene. This CDR3 comprises 13 residues.

V and J are TRBV6-1 and TRBJ2-3; possibly TRBD2 for D (6 bases). Germline CDR1 is MNHNS and CDR2 is SASEGT. CDR3 length: 14 amino acids. The V and J ends lost 9 bases and 5 bases respectively, with 18 bases between them. The CDR3 DNA reads TGTGCCAGTTTGACTAGTTGGGGCCAAGATACGCAGTATTTT. Translated: CASLTSWGQDTQYF.

The chain carries TRBV7-9 and TRBJ2-5; D is perhaps TRBD1 (6 bases). The CDR3 has 15 residues. Per germline, CDR1 SEHNR and CDR2 FQNEAQ (reference sequence). The germline V and J ends were trimmed by 4 bases and 2 bases, with 14 bases remaining between them. The DNA for the CDR3 is TGTGCCAGCAGCTCCCACAGGGCAGGTCAAGAGACCCAGTACTTC. Translating it yields CASSSHRAGQETQYF.

A few counts support this clone. The chain combines TRBV5-6 with TRBJ1-2; D is ambiguous. Trimming took 3 bases from V and 7 from J, leaving 16 bases between them. CDR1 and CDR2 (germline): SGHDT, YYEEEE. This CDR3 is built from 14 residues. The CDR3 reads CASSYASVVLGYTF. In DNA form, the CDR3 reads TGTGCCAGCAGCTATGCCTCTGTGGTACTTGGCTACACCTTC.

CDR3 in amino acids: CASRRGVSEDTQYF. The CDR3 coding sequence is TGTGCCAGCAGGCGGGGGGTAAGCGAGGATACGCAGTATTTT. The chain has TRBV9 and TRBJ2-3, with TRBD2 matching over 8 bases. CDR1 and CDR2 (germline): SGDLS, YYNGEE. The CDR3 sequence is 14 residues long. V shed 5 bases and J 6 bases; nucleotides not matched to a gene: 8.

The rearrangement joins TRBV19 to TRBJ2-7; 11 positions agree with TRBD2. The V segment lost 5 bases and the J segment 3 bases; nucleotides outside the gene matches: 3. CDR1 is LNHDA and CDR2 is SQIVND in the germline V gene (reference sequence). The CDR3 contains 14 residues. CDR3: CASSSTSGGYEQYF. The CDR3 DNA reads as TGTGCCAGTAGTTCCACTAGCGGGGGCTACGAGCAGTACTTC. The full variable domain, its missing parts supplied by reference TRBV19 and TRBJ2-7, is DGGITQSPKYLFRKEGQNVTLSCEQNLNHDAMYWYRQDPGQGLRLIYYSQIVNDFQKGDIAEGYSVSREKKESFPLTVTSAQKNPTAFYLCASSSTSGGYEQYFGPGTRLTVT.

The CDR3 DNA reads as TGTGCCAGCAGTGCCCGGTTGACAGAGTACAATGAGCAGTTCTTC. Its protein product is CASSARLTEYNEQFF. The J gene is TRBJ2-1, the V gene TRBV2, with D possibly matching TRBD1 (5 bases). V lost 4 bases and J 4 bases, leaving 14 bases between the germline ends. CDR3 length: 15 residues. CDR1 and CDR2 from the germline V gene are SNHLY and FYNNEI.

The rearrangement links TRBV19 to TRBJ1-2; a weak D match, TRBD1 (5 bases). V was trimmed by 6 bases and J by 8 bases, leaving 13 bases between them. CDR3 length: 12 amino acids. Germline-derived CDR1 and CDR2 are LNHDA and SQIVND (reference sequence). DNA of the CDR3: TGTGCCAGTAGCAGGGAAGCCGGCGGCTACACCTTC. Encoded protein: CASSREAGGYTF.

The chain carries TRBV6-6 and TRBJ1-2; perhaps TRBD1 as D (6 bases). V lost 6 bases, J lost 3 bases, and 11 bases lay in between. Germline values: CDR1 MNHNY, CDR2 SVGAGI (reference sequence). The CDR3 length is 13 residues. The CDR3 region has the DNA TGTGCCAGCAGCCCTAGGACAGACTATGGCTACACCTTC. Translation: CASSPRTDYGYTF.

This clone was picked up one time. The chain combines TRBV15 with TRBJ2-7; the D gene is possibly TRBD2 (6 bases). The V end lost 2 bases, the J end lost 2 bases, and 19 bases lay between the germline ends. The CDR3 is 17 residues long. The germline gives CDR1 LNHNV, CDR2 YYDKDF (reference sequence). The DNA of the CDR3 is TGTGCCACCAGCAGAATTCGCGGGACCAAAACTCCCTACGAGCAGTACTTC. Encoded protein: CATSRIRGTKTPYEQYF.

The gene calls are TRBV5-1 and TRBJ2-2; D is unclear. V was clipped by 4 bases and J by 6 bases, with 10 bases between them. Per the germline V gene, CDR1 is SGHRS and CDR2 is YFSETQ. The length of the CDR3 is 13 residues. The CDR3 loop reads CASSTGPAGELFF. CDR3 nucleotide sequence: TGCGCCAGCAGCACGGGTCCTGCCGGGGAGCTGTTTTTT.

V gene TRBV2 combines with J gene TRBJ2-1; TRBD1 might be the D (6 bases). The CDR3 extends over 13 amino acids. Germline CDR1 SNHLY, CDR2 FYNNEI. Trimming took 7 bases from V and 5 from J, leaving 12 bases between them. The chain's CDR3 is CASTEDSNNEQFF. CDR3 sequence (DNA): TGTGCCAGCACTGAGGACAGTAACAATGAGCAGTTCTTC.

V usage is TRBV15 and J usage is TRBJ2-7; D unclear. V lost 5 bases and J 1 base, leaving 6 bases between the germline ends. The length of the CDR3 is 12 residues. Looked up from germline, CDR1 is LNHNV and CDR2 is YYDKDF (reference sequence). This CDR3 is CATSVTSYEQYF. DNA for the CDR3: TGTGCCACCAGCGTAACATCCTACGAGCAGTACTTC.

The V call is TRBV6-1, the J call TRBJ2-6, with TRBD1 identical over 10 bases. The CDR3 loop spans 21 amino acids. The trim removed 0 bases at V and 0 bases at J, leaving 11 bases unmatched. Germline values: CDR1 MNHNS, CDR2 SASEGT. The CDR3: CASSEASDRGSPYSGANVLTF. CDR3 in DNA: TGTGCCAGCAGTGAAGCTTCGGACAGGGGGTCCCCCTACTCTGGGGCCAACGTCCTGACTTTC.

The chain combines TRBV15 with TRBJ1-5; perhaps TRBD1 as D (5 bases). The CDR3 is 14 amino acids. The V end was cut by 7 bases, the J end by 0 bases, with 10 bases between. CDR1 is LNHNV and CDR2 is YYDKDF in the germline V gene (reference sequence). The CDR3: CATTGGYSNQPQHF. In DNA form, the CDR3 reads TGTGCCACCACCGGGGGATATAGCAATCAGCCCCAGCATTTT.

The CDR3: CASKSNSRYEQYF. CDR3 DNA: TGTGCCAGCAAGAGTAACTCCCGCTACGAGCAGTACTTC. The V gene is TRBV27, the J gene TRBJ2-7; D gene ambiguous. The CDR3 loop spans 13 amino acids. Germline V gives CDR1 MNHEY, CDR2 SMNVEV (reference sequence). Trimming cost V 7 bases and J 3 bases, with 13 bases left between them.

This chain connects TRBV4-3 to TRBJ2-7, with TRBD2 as a possible D gene (6 bases). Germline assignment: CDR1 LGHNA and CDR2 YSLEER. This CDR3 has 15 residues. V lost 1 base to trimming and J lost 0 bases, with 10 bases between them. The DNA for the CDR3 is TGCGCCAGCAGCCAAGGGGATAGCGGCTCCTACGAGCAGTACTTC. It codes for CASSQGDSGSYEQYF.

The gene calls are TRBV7-6 and TRBJ2-3, with 10 bases fitting TRBD2. The ends lost 5 bases at V and 3 bases at J; junction bases unmatched: 5. This CDR3 is 15 amino acids long. Germline CDR1 and CDR2: SGHVS and FNYEAQ. The CDR3, as DNA: TGTGCCAGCAGCCCACTAGCGGGGAAAACAGATACGCAGTATTTT. It translates to CASSPLAGKTDTQYF.

A few counts support this clone. V usage is TRBV28 and J usage is TRBJ2-1; TRBD2 matches at 9 bases. With V trimmed by 7 bases and J by 0 bases, 4 bases remained unmatched. The CDR3 loop spans 15 amino acids. The germline gives CDR1 MDHEN, CDR2 SYDVKM. The CDR3: CASIISGSSYNEQFF. CDR3 nucleotides: TGTGCCAGCATCATTAGCGGGAGCTCCTACAATGAGCAGTTCTTC.

The V call is TRBV19, the J call TRBJ2-5; D not resolved. Per the germline V gene, CDR1 is LNHDA and CDR2 is SQIVND (reference sequence). The V end was cut by 6 bases, the J end by 0 bases, with 14 bases between. The CDR3 is 15 residues long. The CDR3 is CASSRSRIHQETQYF. CDR3 in DNA: TGTGCCAGTAGCCGCTCTAGAATACACCAAGAGACCCAGTACTTC.

The V and J genes are TRBV30 and TRBJ2-1, with TRBD1 identical over 10 bases. Trimming removed 1 base from V and 8 bases from J; junction bases left unmatched: 5. From germline, CDR1 is GTSNPN and CDR2 SVGIG (reference sequence). The CDR3 loop spans 14 amino acids. CDR3 coding DNA: TGTGCCTGGAGTGGAGACAGGGGGCATTATGAGCAGTTCTTC. Its translation is CAWSGDRGHYEQFF.

This chain links TRBV14 with TRBJ2-7; 10 positions match TRBD2. Germline CDR1 and CDR2: SGHDN and FVKESK. The CDR3 has 15 amino acids. Trimming cost V 5 bases and J 0 bases; bases outside gene matches: 4. The CDR3 loop is CASSTSGGASYEQYF. Here the CDR3 DNA reads TGTGCCAGCAGCACCAGCGGGGGGGCCTCCTACGAGCAGTACTTC.

In DNA form, the CDR3 reads TGTGCCAGTAGTATAGGGGTAGCGGGCACAGATACGCAGTATTTT. As protein: CASSIGVAGTDTQYF. The chain has TRBV19 and TRBJ2-3; D may be TRBD2 (6 bases). The germline V gene has CDR1 LNHDA and CDR2 SQIVND (reference sequence). The CDR3 extends over 15 amino acids. The V end was cut by 1 base, the J end by 1 base, with 9 bases between.

This clone was recorded only once. The chain carries TRBV18 and TRBJ1-2; 12 nucleotides line up with TRBD1. This CDR3 is 18 amino acids long. J was trimmed by 2 bases and V by 2 bases; bases with no gene match: 9. Germline V CDR1 and CDR2: KGHSH, LQKENI. The chain's CDR3 is CASSPIMGQGANNYGYTF. The CDR3 DNA sequence: TGTGCCAGCTCACCAATAATGGGACAGGGGGCGAACAACTATGGCTACACCTTC.

The gene calls are TRBV5-1 and TRBJ2-1, with 13 bases lining up with TRBD2. J lost 1 base, V lost 0 bases, and 4 bases had no gene match. The CDR3 consists of 18 residues. Germline-derived CDR1 and CDR2 are SGHRS and YFSETQ. In DNA form, the CDR3 reads TGCGCCAGCAGCTTGGAACTAGCGGGGGGGCCATCCTACAATGAGCAGTTCTTC. It is translated as CASSLELAGGPSYNEQFF. Supplemented by reference TRBV5-1 and TRBJ2-1, the full variable domain reads KAGVTQTPRYLIKTRGQQVTLSCSPISGHRSVSWYQQTPGQGLQFLFEYFSETQRNKGNFPGRFSGRQFSNSRSEMNVSTLELGDSALYLCASSLELAGGPSYNEQFFGPGTRLTVL.

This chain links TRBV7-9 with TRBJ1-6; possibly TRBD1 for D (5 bases). Germline CDR1 reads SEHNR; CDR2 reads FQNEAQ (reference sequence). This CDR3 is built from 13 residues. V was trimmed by 1 base and J by 13 bases, leaving 11 bases between them. The CDR3 loop is CASSLEGGVPLHF. Written as DNA, the CDR3 is TGTGCCAGCAGCTTAGAAGGAGGGGTTCCCCTCCACTTT.